This T cell receptor (beta chain) was retrieved from a study of T cell responses to AZD1222 COVID-19 vaccine. TCRdb's table, derived via immunoSEQ multiplex PCR, lists solely in-frame clones and lacks some. The top ten hold approximately 3.8% of the sample, which has approximately 140,000 clones, roughly nine tenths seen once. V lost 1 base and J lost 3, with 7 bases in between. The CDR3 has 13 residues. Looked up from germline, CDR1 is LNHNV and CDR2 is YYDKDF (reference sequence). This clonotype was sampled from an adult who received the AZD1222 COVID-19 vaccine. The J gene is TRBJ2-7, the V gene TRBV15; D not resolved. This material consisted of peripheral blood, taken 28 days after the second AZD1222 dose. The CDR3 reads CATSRGRVYEQYF. In DNA form, the CDR3 reads TGTGCCACCAGCAGAGGTAGGGTCTACGAGCAGTACTTC.